The clone carrying this T cell receptor beta chain was recorded a few times. As yet, its antigen is unknown. In TCRdb, the reads were re-called with MiXCR into one record per CDR3 protein. The sample shows just over 450,000 distinct CDR3 sequences, 40% to 50% of them seen only once. The entry originates in a study of T cell repertoires in cytomegalovirus infection. Study-wide points: Based on cumulative public TCR beta family frequency, carriers of CMV plus the relevant HLA were identified. Across the ex vivo response, the dominant clonotypes were HLA-C-restricted CMV-specific TCR beta clonotypes.

J was trimmed by 1 base and V by 0 bases; bases with no gene match: 3. The CDR3 totals 16 residues. From germline, CDR1 is SGHTA and CDR2 FQGNSA. The V gene is TRBV7-2, the J gene TRBJ2-4, with TRBD2 matching 7 bases. Sample: cultured PBMCs, taken from culture after CMV antigen stimulation. This sequence originates from a human donor in good health (CMV status not recorded). Some clones in this sample may be carry-over from other donors' samples. CDR3 region: CASSLAGGWAKNIQYF. CDR3 DNA: TGTGCCAGCAGCTTAGCGGGGGGGTGGGCCAAAAACATTCAGTACTTC.